One T cell receptor beta chain is described in this entry. Its specificity is unknown. The germline V gene encodes CDR1 SEHNR and CDR2 FQNEAQ (reference sequence). Between the trimmed V and J ends, which lost 5 bases and 2 bases, there was a span of 3 bases. The length of the CDR3 is 11 residues. Time point indicated: cycle 4 day 1 (C4D1), after five to seven weeks of nivolumab. Every patient relapsed after autologous stem cell transplantation, and brentuximab vedotin exposure varied. Produced via immunoSEQ multiplex PCR; TCRdb's table is partial and in-frame only. The sample yields fewer than 50,000 clones, roughly 78% seen once. This record comes from a study of PD-1 blockade in classical Hodgkin lymphoma. Notes on the study in general: Reports indicated that newly diagnosed patients had lower baseline TCR diversity than healthy donors did.

This clonotype was sampled from a human donor with classical Hodgkin lymphoma. This material consisted of peripheral blood mononuclear cells (PBMCs), taken before the fourth cycle of nivolumab. This chain uses TRBV7-9 with TRBJ1-1; no clear D. The CDR3 sequence is CASSQNTEAFF. CDR3 nucleotides: TGTGCCAGCAGCCAAAACACTGAAGCTTTCTTT.